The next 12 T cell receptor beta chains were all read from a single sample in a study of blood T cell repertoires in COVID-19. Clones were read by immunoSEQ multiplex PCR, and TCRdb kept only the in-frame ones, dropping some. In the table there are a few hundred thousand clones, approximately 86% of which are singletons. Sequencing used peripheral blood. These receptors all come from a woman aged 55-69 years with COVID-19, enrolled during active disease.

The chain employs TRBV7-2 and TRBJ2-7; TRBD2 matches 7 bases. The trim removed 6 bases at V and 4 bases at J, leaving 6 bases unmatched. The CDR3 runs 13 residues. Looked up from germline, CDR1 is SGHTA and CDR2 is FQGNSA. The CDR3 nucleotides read TGTGCCAGCAGATTGGGGGGACTATACGAGCAGTACTTC. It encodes CASRLGGLYEQYF. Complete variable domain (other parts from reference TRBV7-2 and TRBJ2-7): GAGVSQSPSNKVTEKGKDVELRCDPISGHTALYWYRQSLGQGLEFLIYFQGNSAPDKSGLPSDRFSAERTGGSVSTLTIQRTQQEDSAVYLCASRLGGLYEQYFGPGTRLTVT.

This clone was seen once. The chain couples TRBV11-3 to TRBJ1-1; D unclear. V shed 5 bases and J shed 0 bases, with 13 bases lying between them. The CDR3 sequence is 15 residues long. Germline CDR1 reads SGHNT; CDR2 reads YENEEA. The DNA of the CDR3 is TGTGCCAGCAGCATAAACAGTCCGATGAACACTGAAGCTTTCTTT. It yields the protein CASSINSPMNTEAFF.

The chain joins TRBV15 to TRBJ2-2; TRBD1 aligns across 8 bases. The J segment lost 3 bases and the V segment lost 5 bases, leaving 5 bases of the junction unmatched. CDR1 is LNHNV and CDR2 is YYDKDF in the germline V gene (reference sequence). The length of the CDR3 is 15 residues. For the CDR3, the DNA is TGTGCCACCAGCGGATACAGGGGGGACACCGGGGAGCTGTTTTTT. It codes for CATSGYRGDTGELFF.

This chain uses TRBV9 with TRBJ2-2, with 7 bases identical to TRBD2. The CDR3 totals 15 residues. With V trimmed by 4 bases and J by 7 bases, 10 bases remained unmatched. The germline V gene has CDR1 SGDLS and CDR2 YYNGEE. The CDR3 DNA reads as TGTGCCAGCAGCCACTCGGGGGAGGGAAGCGGGGAGCTGTTTTTT. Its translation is CASSHSGEGSGELFF.

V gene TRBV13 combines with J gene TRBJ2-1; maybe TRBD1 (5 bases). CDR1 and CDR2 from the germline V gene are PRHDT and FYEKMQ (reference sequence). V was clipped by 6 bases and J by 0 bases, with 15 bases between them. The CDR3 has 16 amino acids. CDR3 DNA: TGTGCCAGCAGTAATGGCCGGACAAGCTCCTACAATGAGCAGTTCTTC. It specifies CASSNGRTSSYNEQFF.

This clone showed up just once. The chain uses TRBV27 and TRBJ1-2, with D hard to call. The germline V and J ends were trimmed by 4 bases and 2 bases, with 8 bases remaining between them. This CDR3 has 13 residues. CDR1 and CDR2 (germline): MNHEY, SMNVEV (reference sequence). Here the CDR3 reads CASSSLPNYGYTF. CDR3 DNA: TGTGCCAGCAGTTCTCTACCAAACTATGGCTACACCTTC.

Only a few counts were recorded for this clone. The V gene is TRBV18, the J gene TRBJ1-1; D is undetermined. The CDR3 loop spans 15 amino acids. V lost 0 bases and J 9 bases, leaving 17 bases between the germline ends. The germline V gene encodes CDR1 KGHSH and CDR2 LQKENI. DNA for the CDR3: TGTGCCAGCTCACCACCGATGGGCACCACTCAGAAAGCTTTCTTT. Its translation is CASSPPMGTTQKAFF.

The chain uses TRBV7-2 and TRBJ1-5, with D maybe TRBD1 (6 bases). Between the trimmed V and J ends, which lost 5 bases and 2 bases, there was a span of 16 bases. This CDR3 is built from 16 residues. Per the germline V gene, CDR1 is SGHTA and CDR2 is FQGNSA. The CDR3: CASSPAWGRGNQPQHF. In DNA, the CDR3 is TGTGCCAGCAGCCCCGCGTGGGGGCGAGGCAATCAGCCCCAGCATTTT.

The CDR3 region is CASSFTRGNTEAFF. CDR3 coding DNA: TGTGCCAGCAGCTTTACCCGGGGGAACACTGAAGCTTTCTTT. The V gene is TRBV7-3, the J gene TRBJ1-1; D is uncertain. The CDR3 sequence is 14 residues long. V lost 3 bases and J 1 base, leaving 9 bases between the germline ends. The germline CDR1 and CDR2 sequences are SGHTA and FQGTGA.

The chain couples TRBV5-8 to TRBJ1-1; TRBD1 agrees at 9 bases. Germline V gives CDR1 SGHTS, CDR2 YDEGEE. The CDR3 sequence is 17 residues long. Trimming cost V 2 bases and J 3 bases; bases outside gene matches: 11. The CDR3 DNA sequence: TGTGCCAGCAGCTTACCGGGACAGGGAAGAAAGGACACTGAAGCTTTCTTT. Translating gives CASSLPGQGRKDTEAFF.

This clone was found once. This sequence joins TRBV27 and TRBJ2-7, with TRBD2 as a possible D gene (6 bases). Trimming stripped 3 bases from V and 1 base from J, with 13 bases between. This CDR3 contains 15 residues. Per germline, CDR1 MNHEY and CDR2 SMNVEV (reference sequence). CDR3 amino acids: CASSFAGTPSYEQYF. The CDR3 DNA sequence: TGTGCCAGCAGTTTCGCGGGGACCCCATCCTACGAGCAGTACTTC.

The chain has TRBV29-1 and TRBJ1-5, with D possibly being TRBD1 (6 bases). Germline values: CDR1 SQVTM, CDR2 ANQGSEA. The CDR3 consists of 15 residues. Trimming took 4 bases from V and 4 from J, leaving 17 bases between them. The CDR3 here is CSVGSVDRLNQPQHF. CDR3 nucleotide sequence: TGCAGCGTTGGGTCGGTCGACAGGCTTAATCAGCCCCAGCATTTT.